Listed here are 11 T cell receptor beta chains from one sample, sequenced in a study of vaccination effects on CD4 cells after COVID-19. Their recognized antigens are unknown. Antigen-specific CD4+ T cells were expanded with viral peptide pools in the ViraFEST assay before sequencing. Scientists isolated CD4+ T cells after an approximately 9-day culture period ended. In the vaccine recipients, nucleocapsid antibodies were negative and there was no prior SARS-CoV-2 infection. Libraries were prepared by immunoSEQ multiplex PCR; TCRdb keeps only in-frame clonotypes and omits some of them. This table has 25,000 or so clones, approximately 64% appearing once. The starting material was CD4+ T cells from PBMCs cultured with HCoV-OC43 spike peptides, obtained before COVID-19 vaccination. Subset in this sample: HCoV-OC43 spike overlapping peptide pool stimulation. The source of these receptors is a human donor who received a COVID-19 vaccine.

The CDR3 DNA reads as TGTGCCAGCAGTGAGGGGGAAGGATCCTACAATGAGCAGTTCTTC. It specifies CASSEGEGSYNEQFF. The chain has TRBV6-4 and TRBJ2-1; D is tentatively TRBD1 or TRBD2 (5 bases each). The germline V gene encodes CDR1 MRHNA and CDR2 SNTAGT. The CDR3 runs 15 residues. V lost 3 bases and J lost 1, with 10 bases in between.

The chain links TRBV29-1 to TRBJ1-1, with D perhaps TRBD1 (5 bases). Germline lookup yields CDR1 SQVTM and CDR2 ANQGSEA. This CDR3 is 12 amino acids long. The CDR3, as DNA: TGCACGACTCGGGGGGTCGGCACTGAAGCTTTCTTT. Translation gives CTTRGVGTEAFF.

This clone was recorded a few times. The DNA of the CDR3 is TGTGCCAGCAGTGACCTTACACGGGGGTACACCTTC. Its translation: CASSDLTRGYTF. The chain links TRBV25-1 to TRBJ1-2, with D possibly matching TRBD1 (5 bases). The CDR3 length is 12 residues. V lost 3 bases to trimming and J lost 11 bases, with 13 bases between them. Germline CDR1 is MGHDK and CDR2 is SYGVNS.

This chain links TRBV3-1 (or the pseudogene TRBV3-2) with TRBJ2-5; D may be TRBD1 or TRBD2 (6 bases each). CDR1 is LGHDT, CDR2 YNNKEL, per germline (reference sequence). The CDR3 sequence is 15 residues long. Trimming left V 1 base short and J 4 bases short, with 13 bases between. CDR3 sequence: CASSQAPQGGETQYF. CDR3 DNA sequence: TGTGCCAGCAGCCAAGCGCCACAGGGAGGAGAGACCCAGTACTTC.

V is TRBV6-5 and J is TRBJ2-5, with D possibly TRBD1 on 7 matching bases. This CDR3 spans 13 amino acids. Germline lookup yields CDR1 MNHEY and CDR2 SVGAGI. Trimming removed 5 bases at V and 7 bases at J, with 14 bases between. The CDR3 sequence is CASSTGEVATQYF. The CDR3 region has the DNA TGTGCCAGCAGTACAGGGGAGGTAGCGACCCAGTACTTC.

The CDR3 protein is CASSSTSGGETQYF. The CDR3, as DNA: TGCGCCAGCAGCTCCACCAGCGGCGGGGAGACCCAGTACTTC. This chain links TRBV5-1 with TRBJ2-5; D perhaps matches TRBD2 (5 bases). The CDR3 totals 14 residues. V was clipped by 3 bases and J by 5 bases, with 14 bases between them. The germline gives CDR1 SGHRS, CDR2 YFSETQ.

V is TRBV9 and J is TRBJ2-1; D may be TRBD1 (6 bases). V lost 4 bases, J lost 8 bases, and 16 bases lay in between. The germline CDR1 and CDR2 sequences are SGDLS and YYNGEE. The CDR3 runs to 14 residues. CDR3 loop: CASSQDAGEHEQFF. Here the CDR3 DNA reads TGTGCCAGCAGCCAGGATGCAGGGGAGCATGAGCAGTTCTTC.

The rearrangement joins TRBV19 to TRBJ2-3, with a weak D call TRBD2 (5 bases). Germline V gene data show CDR1 as LNHDA and CDR2 as SQIVND (reference sequence). The CDR3 is 19 amino acids. Trimming took 4 bases from V and 3 from J, leaving 26 bases between them. This chain's CDR3 is CASSTWGGGYGNGTDTQYF. CDR3 sequence (DNA): TGTGCCAGTAGTACCTGGGGTGGAGGTTACGGGAACGGGACAGATACGCAGTATTTT.

V and J are TRBV27 and TRBJ1-5; unclear D gene. Trimming shortened V by 6 bases and J by 0 bases, and 9 bases separated the two germline ends. The CDR3 is 14 residues long. Germline V gene data show CDR1 as MNHEY and CDR2 as SMNVEV (reference sequence). Here the CDR3 reads CASRQTYSNQPQHF. The DNA for the CDR3 is TGTGCCAGCAGGCAGACATATAGCAATCAGCCCCAGCATTTT.

Only one count was recorded for this clone. The V gene is TRBV3-1 (or the pseudogene TRBV3-2), the J gene TRBJ2-3; 12 bases align to TRBD2. This CDR3 is 13 amino acids long. V dropped 9 bases and J dropped 6; count of bases not matched to a gene: 4. CDR1 LGHDT and CDR2 YNNKEL come from the germline V gene (reference sequence). The CDR3 protein is CASKTSGGDTQYF. CDR3 bases: TGTGCCAGTAAGACTAGCGGGGGCGATACGCAGTATTTT.

The chain carries TRBV15 and TRBJ1-3, with a possible D match to TRBD1 (6 bases). The V end was cut by 0 bases, the J end by 4 bases, with 16 bases between. This CDR3 region has 17 residues. Germline CDR1 and CDR2: LNHNV and YYDKDF (reference sequence). CDR3 in DNA: TGTGCCACCAGCAGAGATTACGGTCAGGGGCTGGGAAACACCATATATTTT. Its protein product is CATSRDYGQGLGNTIYF.